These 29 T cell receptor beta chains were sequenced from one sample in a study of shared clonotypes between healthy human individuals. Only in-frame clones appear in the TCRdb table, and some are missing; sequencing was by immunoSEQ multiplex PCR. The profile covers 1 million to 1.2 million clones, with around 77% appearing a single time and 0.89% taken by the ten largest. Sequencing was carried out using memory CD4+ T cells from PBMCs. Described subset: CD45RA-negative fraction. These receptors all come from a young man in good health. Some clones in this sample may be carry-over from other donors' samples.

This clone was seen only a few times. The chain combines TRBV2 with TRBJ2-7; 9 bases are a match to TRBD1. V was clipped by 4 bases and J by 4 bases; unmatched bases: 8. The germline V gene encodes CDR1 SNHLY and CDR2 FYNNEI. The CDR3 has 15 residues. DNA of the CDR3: TGTGCCAGCAGTGGCGGGACAGGGAGTGGGTACGAGCAGTACTTC. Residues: CASSGGTGSGYEQYF.

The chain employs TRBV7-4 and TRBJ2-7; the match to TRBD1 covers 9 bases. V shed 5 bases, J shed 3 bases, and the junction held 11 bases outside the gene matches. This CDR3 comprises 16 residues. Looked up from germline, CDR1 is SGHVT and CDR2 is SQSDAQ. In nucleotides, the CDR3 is TGTGCCAGCAGCCCCCGGGACAGGGAAGAATGCTACGAGCAGTACTTC. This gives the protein CASSPRDREECYEQYF.

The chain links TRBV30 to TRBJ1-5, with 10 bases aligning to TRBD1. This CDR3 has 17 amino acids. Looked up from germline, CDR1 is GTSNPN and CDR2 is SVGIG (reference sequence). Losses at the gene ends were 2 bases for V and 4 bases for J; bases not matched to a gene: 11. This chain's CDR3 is CAWSIRTGGGGNQPQHF. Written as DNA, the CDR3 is TGTGCCTGGAGTATCAGGACAGGGGGTGGAGGGAATCAGCCCCAGCATTTT.

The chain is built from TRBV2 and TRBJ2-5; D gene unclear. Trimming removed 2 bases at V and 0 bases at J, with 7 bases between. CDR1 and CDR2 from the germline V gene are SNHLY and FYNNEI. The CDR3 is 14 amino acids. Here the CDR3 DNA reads TGTGCCAGCAGTGAACGAACCCACCAAGAGACCCAGTACTTC. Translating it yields CASSERTHQETQYF.

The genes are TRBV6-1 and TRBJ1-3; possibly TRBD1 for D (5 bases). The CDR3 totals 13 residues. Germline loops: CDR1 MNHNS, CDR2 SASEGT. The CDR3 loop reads CASPGGVGNTIYF. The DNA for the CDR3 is TGTGCGAGTCCTGGAGGGGTTGGAAACACCATATATTTT.

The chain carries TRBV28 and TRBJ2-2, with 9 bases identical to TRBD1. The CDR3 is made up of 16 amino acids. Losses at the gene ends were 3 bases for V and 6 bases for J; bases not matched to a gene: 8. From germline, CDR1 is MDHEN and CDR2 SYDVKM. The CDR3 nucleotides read TGTGCCAGCAGTTTTCCCACAGGGGGCCGGCCCGGGGAGCTGTTTTTT. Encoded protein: CASSFPTGGRPGELFF.

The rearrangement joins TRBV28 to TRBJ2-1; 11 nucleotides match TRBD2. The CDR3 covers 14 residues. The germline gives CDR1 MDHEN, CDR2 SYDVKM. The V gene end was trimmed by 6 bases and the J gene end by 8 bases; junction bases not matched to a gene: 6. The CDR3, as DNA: TGTGCCAGCAGCATAGCGGGAGGGTACGATGAGCAGTTCTTC. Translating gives CASSIAGGYDEQFF.

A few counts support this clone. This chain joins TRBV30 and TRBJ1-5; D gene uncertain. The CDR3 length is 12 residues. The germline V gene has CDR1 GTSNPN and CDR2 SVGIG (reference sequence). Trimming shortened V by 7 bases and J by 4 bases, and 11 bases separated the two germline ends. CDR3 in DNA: TGTGCCTATCGAGAGGGAAATCAGCCCCAGCATTTT. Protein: CAYREGNQPQHF.

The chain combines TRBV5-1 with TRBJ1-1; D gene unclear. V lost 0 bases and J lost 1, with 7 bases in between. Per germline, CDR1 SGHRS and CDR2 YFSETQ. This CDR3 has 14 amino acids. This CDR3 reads CASSLVIGNTEAFF. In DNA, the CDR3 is TGCGCCAGCAGCTTGGTGATAGGGAACACTGAAGCTTTCTTT.

In nucleotides, the CDR3 is TGTGCCAGCCTGAGACAGGGGGCACGTGGCTACACCTTC. As protein: CASLRQGARGYTF. The rearrangement links TRBV28 to TRBJ1-2, with 10 nucleotides matching TRBD1. This CDR3 region has 13 residues. In germline, CDR1 is MDHEN, CDR2 SYDVKM. The J segment lost 7 bases and the V segment lost 8 bases, leaving 7 bases of the junction unmatched.

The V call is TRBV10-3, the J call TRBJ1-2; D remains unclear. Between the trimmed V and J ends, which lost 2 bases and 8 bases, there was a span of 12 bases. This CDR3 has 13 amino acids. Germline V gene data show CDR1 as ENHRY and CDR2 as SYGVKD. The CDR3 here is CAISEGPPKGYTF. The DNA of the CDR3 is TGTGCCATCAGTGAGGGGCCGCCGAAGGGCTACACCTTC.

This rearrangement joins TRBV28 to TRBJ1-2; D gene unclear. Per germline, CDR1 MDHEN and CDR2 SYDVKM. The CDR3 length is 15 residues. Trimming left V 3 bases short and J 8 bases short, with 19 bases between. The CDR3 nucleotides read TGTGCCAGCAGTTTGTCGCCCTTGGTCTATTTGGGCTACACCTTC. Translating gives CASSLSPLVYLGYTF.

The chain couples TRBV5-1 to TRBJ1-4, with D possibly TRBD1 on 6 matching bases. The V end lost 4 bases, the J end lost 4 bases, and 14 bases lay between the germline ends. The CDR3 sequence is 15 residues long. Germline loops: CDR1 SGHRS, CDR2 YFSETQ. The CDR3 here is CASSAGQNYNEKLFF. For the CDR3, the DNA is TGCGCCAGCAGCGCAGGACAGAACTATAATGAAAAACTGTTTTTT.

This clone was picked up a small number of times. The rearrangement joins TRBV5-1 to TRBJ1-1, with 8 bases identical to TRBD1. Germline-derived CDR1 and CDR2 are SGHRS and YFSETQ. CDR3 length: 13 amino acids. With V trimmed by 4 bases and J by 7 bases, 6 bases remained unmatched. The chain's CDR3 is CASSIGQGVEAFF. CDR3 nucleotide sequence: TGCGCCAGCAGCATCGGACAGGGTGTTGAAGCTTTCTTT. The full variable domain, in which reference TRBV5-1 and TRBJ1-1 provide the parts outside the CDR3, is KAGVTQTPRYLIKTRGQQVTLSCSPISGHRSVSWYQQTPGQGLQFLFEYFSETQRNKGNFPGRFSGRQFSNSRSEMNVSTLELGDSALYLCASSIGQGVEAFFGQGTRLTVV.

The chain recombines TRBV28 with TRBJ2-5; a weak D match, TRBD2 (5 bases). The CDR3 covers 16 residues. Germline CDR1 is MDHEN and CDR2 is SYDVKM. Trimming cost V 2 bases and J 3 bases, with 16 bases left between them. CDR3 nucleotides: TGTGCCAGCAGTTTAGCTAGCCAGGTGTCGAAAGAGACCCAGTACTTC. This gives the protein CASSLASQVSKETQYF.

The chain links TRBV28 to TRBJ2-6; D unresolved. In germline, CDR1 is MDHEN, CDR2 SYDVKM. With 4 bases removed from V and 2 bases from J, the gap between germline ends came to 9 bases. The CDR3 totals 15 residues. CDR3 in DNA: TGTGCCAGCAGTTCCACCTGGGCTGGGGCCAACGTCCTGACTTTC. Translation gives CASSSTWAGANVLTF.

The CDR3 spells CASSVTGTSSAFF. In nucleotides, the CDR3 is TGTGCCAGCAGTGTGACAGGGACCAGCAGTGCTTTCTTT. The chain combines TRBV2 with TRBJ1-1; the match to TRBD1 covers 7 bases. Germline CDR1 reads SNHLY; CDR2 reads FYNNEI. This CDR3 is built from 13 residues. The V gene end was trimmed by 4 bases and the J gene end by 11 bases; junction bases not matched to a gene: 10.

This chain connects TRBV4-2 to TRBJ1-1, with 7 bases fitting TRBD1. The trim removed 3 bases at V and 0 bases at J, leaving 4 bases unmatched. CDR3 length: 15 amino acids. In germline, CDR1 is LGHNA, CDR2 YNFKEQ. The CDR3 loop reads CASSQPDRMNTEAFF. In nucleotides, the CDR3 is TGTGCCAGCAGCCAGCCGGACAGGATGAACACTGAAGCTTTCTTT.

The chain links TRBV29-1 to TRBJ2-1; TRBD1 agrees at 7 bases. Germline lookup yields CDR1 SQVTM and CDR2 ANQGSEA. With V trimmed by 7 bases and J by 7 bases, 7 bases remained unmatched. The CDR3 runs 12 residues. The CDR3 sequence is CSGHTQGNEQFF. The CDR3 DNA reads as TGCAGCGGCCATACACAGGGGAATGAGCAGTTCTTC.

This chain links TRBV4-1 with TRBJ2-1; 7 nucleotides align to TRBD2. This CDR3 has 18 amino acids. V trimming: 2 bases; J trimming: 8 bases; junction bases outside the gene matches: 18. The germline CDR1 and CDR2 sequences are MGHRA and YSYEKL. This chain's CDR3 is CASSQSPPRGAGDDEQFF. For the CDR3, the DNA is TGCGCCAGCAGCCAAAGCCCCCCTCGAGGGGCGGGAGACGATGAGCAGTTCTTC.

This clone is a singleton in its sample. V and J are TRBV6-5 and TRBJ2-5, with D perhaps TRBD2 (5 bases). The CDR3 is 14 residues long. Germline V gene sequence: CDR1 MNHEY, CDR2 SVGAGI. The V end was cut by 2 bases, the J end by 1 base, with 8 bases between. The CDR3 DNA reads TGTGCCAGCAGTTACCATACTAGCCAAGAGACCCAGTACTTC. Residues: CASSYHTSQETQYF.

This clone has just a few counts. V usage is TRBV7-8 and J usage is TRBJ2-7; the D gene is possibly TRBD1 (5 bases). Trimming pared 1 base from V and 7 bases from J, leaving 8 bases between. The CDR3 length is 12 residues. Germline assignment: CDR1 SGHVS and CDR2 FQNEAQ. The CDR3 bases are TGTGCCAGCAGCTTAGTGGGGCAGGAGCAGTACTTC. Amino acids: CASSLVGQEQYF.

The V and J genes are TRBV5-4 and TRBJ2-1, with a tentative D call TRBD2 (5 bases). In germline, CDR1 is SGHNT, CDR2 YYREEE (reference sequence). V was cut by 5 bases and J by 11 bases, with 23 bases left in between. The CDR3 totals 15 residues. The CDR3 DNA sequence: TGTGCCAGCAGGCTAAACGGGGAGCTTACAATTCAGCAGTTCTTC. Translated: CASRLNGELTIQQFF. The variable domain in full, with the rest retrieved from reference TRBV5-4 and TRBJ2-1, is ETGVTQSPTHLIKTRGQQVTLRCSSQSGHNTVSWYQQALGQGPQFIFQYYREEENGRGNFPPRFSGLQFPNYSSELNVNALELDDSALYLCASRLNGELTIQQFFGPGTRLTVL.

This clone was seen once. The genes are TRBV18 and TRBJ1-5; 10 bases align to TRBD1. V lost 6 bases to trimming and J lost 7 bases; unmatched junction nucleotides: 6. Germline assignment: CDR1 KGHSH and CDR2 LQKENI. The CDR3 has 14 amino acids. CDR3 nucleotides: TGTGCCAGCTCTGGACAGGGGGTAGGACAGCCCCAGCATTTT. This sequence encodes CASSGQGVGQPQHF. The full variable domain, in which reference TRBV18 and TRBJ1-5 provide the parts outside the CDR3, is NAGVMQNPRHLVRRRGQEARLRCSPMKGHSHVYWYRQLPEEGLKFMVYLQKENIIDESGMPKERFSAEFPKEGPSILRIQQVVRGDSAAYFCASSGQGVGQPQHFGDGTRLSIL.

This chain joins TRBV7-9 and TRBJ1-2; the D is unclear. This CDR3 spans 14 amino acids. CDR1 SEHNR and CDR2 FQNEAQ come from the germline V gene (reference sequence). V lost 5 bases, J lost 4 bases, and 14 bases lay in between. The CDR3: CASSRGYSTYGYTF. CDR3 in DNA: TGTGCCAGCAGCCGTGGGTACAGCACCTATGGCTACACCTTC.

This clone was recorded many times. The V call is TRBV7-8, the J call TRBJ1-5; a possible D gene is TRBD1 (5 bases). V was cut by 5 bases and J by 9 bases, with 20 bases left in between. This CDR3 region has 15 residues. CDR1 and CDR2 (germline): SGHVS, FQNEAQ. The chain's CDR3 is CASSRNRDLGAPQHF. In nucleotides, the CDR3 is TGTGCCAGCAGCAGGAACCGGGACCTCGGGGCGCCCCAGCATTTT.

The CDR3 loop reads CAWGGPGELFF. The CDR3 nucleotides read TGTGCCTGGGGAGGTCCCGGGGAGCTGTTTTTT. V and J are TRBV30 and TRBJ2-2; weak D call: TRBD2 (5 bases). Germline CDR1 and CDR2: GTSNPN and SVGIG (reference sequence). There are 11 residues in the CDR3. V lost 5 bases and J 6 bases, leaving 7 bases between the germline ends. Supplemented by reference TRBV30 and TRBJ2-2, the full variable domain reads SQTIHQWPATLVQPVGSPLSLECTVEGTSNPNLYWYRQAAGRGLQLLFYSVGIGQISSEVPQNLSASRPQDRQFILSSKKLLLSDSGFYLCAWGGPGELFFGEGSRLTVL.

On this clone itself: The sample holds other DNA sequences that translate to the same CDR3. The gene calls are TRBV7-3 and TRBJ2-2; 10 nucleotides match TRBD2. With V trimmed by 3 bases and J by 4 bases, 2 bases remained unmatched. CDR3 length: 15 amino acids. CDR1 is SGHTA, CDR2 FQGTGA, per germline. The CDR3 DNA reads TGTGCCAGCAGCTTGTTAGCGGGAGGCACCGGGGAGCTGTTTTTT. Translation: CASSLLAGGTGELFF. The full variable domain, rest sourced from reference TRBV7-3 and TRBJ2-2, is GAGVSQTPSNKVTEKGKYVELRCDPISGHTALYWYRQSLGQGPEFLIYFQGTGAADDSGLPNDRFFAVRPEGSVSTLKIQRTERGDSAVYLCASSLLAGGTGELFFGEGSRLTVL.

The chain's CDR3 is CASSFSGRQSSYNEQFF. CDR3 nucleotides: TGTGCCAGCAGCTTTAGCGGGAGGCAAAGCTCCTACAATGAGCAGTTCTTC. J is TRBJ2-1 and V is TRBV7-8; 10 bases match TRBD2. Trimming took 3 bases from V and 0 from J; bases not matched to a gene: 5. This CDR3 contains 17 residues. Germline CDR1 and CDR2: SGHVS and FQNEAQ.